This T cell receptor beta chain was obtained from a study of cytomegalovirus exposure and HLA in healthy donors. Use of 60 Vbeta and 13 Jbeta primers characterized the PCR. Repertoires were generated with immunoSEQ multiplex PCR, while TCRdb's copy carries only in-frame clones and drops some. The table lists fewer than 150,000 clones, just under 85% of them singletons. In regard to this clone: What it binds is not known.

Notes on the study in general: A later analysis linked a missense variant in DCLRE1C to the trimming of TCR beta V and J genes. In the analysis, some V segments, TRBV6-2 and TRBV6-3 included, were excluded as indistinguishable. Roughly even sequencing depth across donors was the assumption behind the presence/absence analyses.

V was clipped by 4 bases and J by 1 base, with 14 bases between them. The CDR3 covers 16 residues. The germline CDR1 and CDR2 sequences are SGHDT and YYEEEE. Unrecorded immune exposures were likely, despite nominal health at sampling. Sequencing was carried out using PBMCs. The chain is built from TRBV5-6 and TRBJ1-4; tentative D call: TRBD1 (6 bases). The receptor was derived from a man aged 40-49 years in good health and CMV-seropositive. CDR3 in amino acids: CASSLGQWLTNEKLFF. Written as DNA, the CDR3 is TGTGCCAGCAGCCTAGGACAGTGGCTAACTAATGAAAAACTGTTTTTT.